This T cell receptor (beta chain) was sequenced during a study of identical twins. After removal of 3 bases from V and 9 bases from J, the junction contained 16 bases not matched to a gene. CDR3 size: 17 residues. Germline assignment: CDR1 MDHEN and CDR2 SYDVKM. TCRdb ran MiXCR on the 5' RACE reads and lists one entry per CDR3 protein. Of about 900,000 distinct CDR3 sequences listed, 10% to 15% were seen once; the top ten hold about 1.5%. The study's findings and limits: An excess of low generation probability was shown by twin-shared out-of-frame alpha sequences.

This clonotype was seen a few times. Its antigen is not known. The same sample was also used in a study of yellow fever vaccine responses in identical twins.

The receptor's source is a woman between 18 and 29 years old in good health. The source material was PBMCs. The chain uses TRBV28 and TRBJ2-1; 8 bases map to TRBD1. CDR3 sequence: CASSFPTRTGWGSEQFF. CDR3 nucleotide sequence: TGTGCCAGCAGTTTCCCGACTCGGACAGGGTGGGGCAGTGAGCAGTTCTTC.